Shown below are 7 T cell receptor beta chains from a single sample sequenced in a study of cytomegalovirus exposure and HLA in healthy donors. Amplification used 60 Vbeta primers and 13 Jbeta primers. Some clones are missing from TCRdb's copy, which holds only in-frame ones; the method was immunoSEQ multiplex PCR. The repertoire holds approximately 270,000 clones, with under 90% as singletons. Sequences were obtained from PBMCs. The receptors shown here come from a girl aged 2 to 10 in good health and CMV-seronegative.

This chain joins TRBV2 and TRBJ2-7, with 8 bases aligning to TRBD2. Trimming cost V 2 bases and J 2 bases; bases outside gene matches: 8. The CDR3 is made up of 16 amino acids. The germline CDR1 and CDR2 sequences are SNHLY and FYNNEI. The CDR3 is CASSETPGLGTYEQYF. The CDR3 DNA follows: TGTGCCAGCAGTGAAACACCGGGACTAGGAACCTACGAGCAGTACTTC.

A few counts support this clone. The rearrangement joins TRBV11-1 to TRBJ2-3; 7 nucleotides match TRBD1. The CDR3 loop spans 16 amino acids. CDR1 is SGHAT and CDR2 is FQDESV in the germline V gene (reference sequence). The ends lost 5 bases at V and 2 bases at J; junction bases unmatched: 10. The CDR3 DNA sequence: TGTGCCAGCAGCCCTAGACGGGACAGTTACACAGATACGCAGTATTTT. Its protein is CASSPRRDSYTDTQYF.

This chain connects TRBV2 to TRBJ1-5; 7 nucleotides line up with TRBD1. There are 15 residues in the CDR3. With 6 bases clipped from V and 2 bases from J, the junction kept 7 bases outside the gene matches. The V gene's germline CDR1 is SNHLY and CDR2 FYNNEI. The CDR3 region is CASSLDRAGNQPQHF. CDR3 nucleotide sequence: TGTGCCAGCAGCCTTGACAGGGCCGGCAATCAGCCCCAGCATTTT.

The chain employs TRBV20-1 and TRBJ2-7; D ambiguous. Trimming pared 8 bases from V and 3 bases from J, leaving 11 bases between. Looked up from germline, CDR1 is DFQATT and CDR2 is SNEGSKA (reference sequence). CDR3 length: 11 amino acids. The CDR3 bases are TGCAGTTTGGAGCCGGGCTACGAGCAGTACTTC. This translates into CSLEPGYEQYF.

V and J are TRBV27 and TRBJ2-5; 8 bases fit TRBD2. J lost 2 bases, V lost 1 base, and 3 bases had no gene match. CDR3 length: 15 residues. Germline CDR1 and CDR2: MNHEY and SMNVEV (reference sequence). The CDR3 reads CASSLWAGGQETQYF. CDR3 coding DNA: TGTGCCAGCAGTTTATGGGCGGGAGGACAAGAGACCCAGTACTTC.

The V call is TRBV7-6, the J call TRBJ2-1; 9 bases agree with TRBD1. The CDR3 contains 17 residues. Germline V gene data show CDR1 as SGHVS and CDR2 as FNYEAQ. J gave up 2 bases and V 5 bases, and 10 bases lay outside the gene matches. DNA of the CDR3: TGTGCCAGCAGCGAACGCCCGGGACAGGGTACCTACAATGAGCAGTTCTTC. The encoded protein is CASSERPGQGTYNEQFF.

CDR3 sequence reads: CASSQYAGTPFSYEQYF. The CDR3 DNA follows: TGTGCCAGCAGCCAATACGCCGGGACACCATTCTCCTACGAGCAGTACTTC. V is TRBV4-2 and J is TRBJ2-5; possibly TRBD1 for D (6 bases). The J call is in doubt because the DNA end fits TRBJ2-7 better. The CDR3 loop spans 17 amino acids. From germline, CDR1 is LGHNA and CDR2 YNFKEQ.